In its sample, the clone carrying this TCR beta chain was seen a few times. What it binds is unknown. The record originates from a study of CD4 T cells in relation to SARS-CoV-2 and coronaviruses. Method: immunoSEQ multiplex PCR; TCRdb's copy keeps in-frame clones and lacks some. The sample has some 35,000 clones, around 82% seen once; the top ten hold under 6%. With 5 bases removed from V and 1 base from J, the gap between germline ends came to 8 bases. Germline V gene lookup returns CDR1 LGHDT and CDR2 YNNKEL (reference sequence). CDR3 size: 13 residues. Sequenced: naive CD4+ T cells from PBMCs, cultured in vitro. Subset here: naive CD4+ T cells isolated by negative enrichment. This clonotype originated in an adult with COVID-19. The rearrangement joins TRBV3-1 (or the pseudogene TRBV3-2) to TRBJ1-1, with TRBD1 as a possible D gene (5 bases). Here the CDR3 DNA reads TGTGCCAGCAGCAGGGGCGAGAACACTGAAGCTTTCTTT. This translates into CASSRGENTEAFF.